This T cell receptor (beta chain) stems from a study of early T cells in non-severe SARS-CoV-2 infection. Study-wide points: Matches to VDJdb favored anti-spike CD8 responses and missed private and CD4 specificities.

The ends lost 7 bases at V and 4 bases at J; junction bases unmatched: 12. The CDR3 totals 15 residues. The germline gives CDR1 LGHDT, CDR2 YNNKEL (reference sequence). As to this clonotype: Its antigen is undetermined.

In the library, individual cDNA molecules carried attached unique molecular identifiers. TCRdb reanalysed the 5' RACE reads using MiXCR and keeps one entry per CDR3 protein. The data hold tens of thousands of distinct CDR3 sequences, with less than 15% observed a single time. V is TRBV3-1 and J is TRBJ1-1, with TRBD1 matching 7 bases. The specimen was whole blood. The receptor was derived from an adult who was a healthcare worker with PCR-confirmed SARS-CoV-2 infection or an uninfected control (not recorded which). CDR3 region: CASKTGQKTSTEAFF. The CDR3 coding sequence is TGTGCCAGCAAAACGGGACAGAAGACGAGCACTGAAGCTTTCTTT.